Listed below are T cell receptor beta chains from one sample, sequenced in a study of identical twins. TCRdb recomputed calls from the 5' RACE reads with MiXCR, one row per CDR3 protein. The table includes under 800,000 distinct CDR3 sequences, less than 25% detected once. This sample also belongs to another study, concerning T cells expressing NK-cell markers.

The sample consisted of PBMCs. These receptors originate from a woman between 18 and 29 years old in good health. The CDR3 runs from the conserved cysteine through the conserved F or W. D genes are given only for firm matches. Only part of the rows carry a size: once, few, many, or a class if the clone is expanded.

-	TRBV5-1	-	TRBJ2-5	CASSLLFQRGETQYF	TGCGCCAGCAGTTTGCTATTTCAGAGAGGGGAGACCCAGTACTTC
-	TRBV5-1	-	TRBJ2-5	CASSLGLGGLGGTQYF	TGCGCCAGCAGCTTGGGACTCGGCGGATTGGGGGGGACCCAGTACTTC
-	TRBV12-3/TRBV12-4	-	TRBJ2-4	CASSWDGGNIQYF	TGTGCCAGCAGTTGGGACGGCGGAAACATTCAGTACTTC
-	TRBV10-3	-	TRBJ2-7	CAISEPGVEQYF	TGTGCCATCAGTGAGCCGGGGGTCGAGCAGTACTTC
-	TRBV12-3/TRBV12-4	TRBD2	TRBJ2-7	CASRIAGHTYEQYF	TGTGCCAGCAGAATAGCGGGGCACACCTACGAGCAGTACTTC
-	TRBV10-3	TRBD1	TRBJ2-3	CAIRKTGQPLHTQYF	TGTGCCATCAGAAAAACGGGACAGCCCTTGCATACGCAGTATTTT
-	TRBV2	TRBD2	TRBJ2-1	CASREMGLAGHNEQFF	TGTGCCAGCAGGGAAATGGGGCTAGCGGGGCACAATGAGCAGTTCTTC
-	TRBV3-1	TRBD2	TRBJ2-2	CASSLTSGANTGELFF	TGTGCCAGCAGCCTTACTAGCGGGGCGAACACCGGGGAGCTGTTTTTT
-	TRBV30	-	TRBJ2-7	CAWSMGSHYEQYF	TGTGCCTGGAGTATGGGCAGTCACTACGAGCAGTACTTC
few	TRBV12-3/TRBV12-4	-	TRBJ2-2	CASSYRSDTGELFF	TGTGCCAGCAGTTATCGGTCGGACACCGGGGAGCTGTTTTTT
few	TRBV9	-	TRBJ2-5	CASSGRGSGSGKETQYF	TGTGCCAGCAGCGGAAGGGGGTCGGGTAGCGGCAAAGAGACCCAGTACTTC
-	TRBV10-3	-	TRBJ1-1	CAIRSRILREVNTEAFF	TGTGCCATCAGAAGCAGAATTTTAAGGGAGGTGAACACTGAAGCTTTCTTT
many	TRBV12-3/TRBV12-4	-	TRBJ2-7	CASSFGEYEQYF	TGTGCCAGCAGTTTTGGGGAGTACGAGCAGTACTTC
few	TRBV29-1	-	TRBJ1-2	CSVGRGLGYYTF	TGCAGCGTTGGCCGAGGATTAGGGTACTACACCTTC
few	TRBV27	-	TRBJ2-1	CASSLNPAYNEQFF	TGTGCCAGCAGTTTAAACCCTGCCTACAATGAGCAGTTCTTC
-	TRBV6-2/TRBV6-3	TRBD2	TRBJ2-1	CASEKMAGEWYEQFF	TGTGCCAGCGAAAAGATGGCGGGAGAATGGTATGAGCAGTTCTTC
few	TRBV3-1	-	TRBJ2-2	CASSPDRFTGELFF	TGTGCCAGCAGCCCAGATAGGTTCACCGGGGAGCTGTTTTTT
-	TRBV5-1	-	TRBJ2-2	CASSLVSSNTGELFF	TGCGCCAGCAGCTTGGTTAGTTCTAACACCGGGGAGCTGTTTTTT
many	TRBV5-1	TRBD1	TRBJ2-7	CASTPTGELYEQYF	TGCGCCAGCACCCCGACAGGGGAACTCTACGAGCAGTACTTC
many	TRBV12-3/TRBV12-4	-	TRBJ2-7	CASSLAEGDEQYF	TGTGCCAGCAGTTTAGCGGAAGGGGACGAGCAGTACTTC
few	TRBV9	-	TRBJ1-2	CASSVGQTTSYGYTF	TGTGCCAGCAGCGTAGGGCAGACAACTTCTTATGGCTACACCTTC
few	TRBV29-1	TRBD2	TRBJ2-1	CSVGSGGTYNEQFF	TGCAGCGTGGGTAGCGGGGGGACCTACAATGAGCAGTTCTTC
many	TRBV6-5	TRBD1	TRBJ1-5	CASSYGQGNQPQHF	TGCGCCAGCAGCTATGGACAGGGGAATCAGCCCCAGCATTTT
few	TRBV5-1	-	TRBJ2-7	CASSLVSSQVYEQYF	TGCGCCAGCAGCTTGGTTTCCTCTCAAGTCTACGAGCAGTACTTC
-	TRBV12-3/TRBV12-4	-	TRBJ1-2	CASRVGGHGYTF	TGTGCCAGCAGAGTAGGGGGTCATGGCTACACCTTC
few	TRBV10-3	-	TRBJ2-7	CAISDRGSGYEQYF	TGTGCCATCAGTGACAGGGGTAGCGGCTACGAGCAGTACTTC
few	TRBV12-3/TRBV12-4	-	TRBJ2-1	CASSRTSPASNEQFF	TGTGCCAGCAGTCGCACTAGCCCGGCGAGCAATGAGCAGTTCTTC
-	TRBV25-1	TRBD1	TRBJ1-1	CASSDRQGDTEAFF	TGTGCCAGCAGTGACCGACAGGGGGACACTGAAGCTTTCTTT
-	TRBV20-1	TRBD2	TRBJ2-1	CSARDPRLAGGINEQFF	TGCAGTGCTAGAGATCCCCGACTAGCGGGGGGGATAAATGAGCAGTTCTTC
-	TRBV12-3/TRBV12-4	TRBD1	TRBJ1-2	CASSFQGAPGYTF	TGTGCCAGCAGTTTTCAGGGGGCGCCTGGCTACACCTTC
-	TRBV6-2/TRBV6-3	-	TRBJ2-5	CASLRKGRETQYF	TGTGCCAGCTTGAGAAAAGGGCGAGAGACCCAGTACTTC
-	TRBV9	TRBD2	TRBJ2-5	CASSVASGGETQYF	TGTGCCAGCAGCGTAGCTAGCGGTGGGGAGACCCAGTACTTC
few	TRBV25-1	-	TRBJ1-2	CASSEYETAYGYTF	TGTGCCAGCAGTGAATATGAGACAGCCTATGGCTACACCTTC
few	TRBV5-1	TRBD2	TRBJ2-3	CASSGAGGPPDTQYF	TGCGCCAGCAGCGGAGCGGGGGGGCCGCCAGATACGCAGTATTTT
-	TRBV6-5	-	TRBJ1-1	CASSLVFRTEAFF	TGTGCCAGCAGTTTGGTTTTCCGGACTGAAGCTTTCTTT
few	TRBV9	-	TRBJ2-5	CASSVHGGKRETQYF	TGTGCCAGCAGCGTACACGGGGGTAAACGAGAGACCCAGTACTTC
-	TRBV27	-	TRBJ2-7	CASSLGPFPYEQYF	TGTGCCAGCAGTTTAGGACCATTCCCCTACGAGCAGTACTTC
few	TRBV10-1	-	TRBJ2-3	CAPCRGERTSYSTDTQYF	TGCGCCCCTTGTCGCGGGGAGCGGACGTCCTATAGCACAGATACGCAGTATTTT
few	TRBV10-3	TRBD1	TRBJ2-3	CAISEQGKTDTQYF	TGTGCCATCAGTGAACAGGGGAAAACAGATACGCAGTATTTT
few	TRBV4-2	TRBD2	TRBJ2-7	CASSSGLAGLSYEQYF	TGTGCCAGCAGCTCGGGACTAGCGGGCCTCTCCTACGAGCAGTACTTC
-	TRBV5-1	TRBD2	TRBJ2-3	CASSFDGRADTQYF	TGCGCCAGCAGCTTTGACGGGAGGGCAGATACGCAGTATTTT
few	TRBV11-2	TRBD2	TRBJ2-1	CASSLRGLAGINSYNEQFF	TGTGCCAGCAGCTTAAGGGGACTAGCGGGGATCAACTCCTACAATGAGCAGTTCTTC
few	TRBV25-1	-	TRBJ2-7	CASSEPGQSQYKQYF	TGTGCCAGCAGTGAACCAGGACAGTCTCAATACAAGCAGTACTTC